This TCR beta chain was identified during a study of OX40 agonist ivuxolimab in advanced cancers. For the study in its entirety: The costimulatory receptor OX40 (CD134) was targeted by ivuxolimab, a fully human IgG2 agonistic monoclonal antibody. Patients were allowed to have had prior anti-PD-1, anti-PD-L1 or anti-CTLA-4 therapy, and 30% to 40% of the dose-escalation patients had been treated with checkpoint inhibitors. The paper covers the monotherapy dose-escalation part of the phase I ivuxolimab trial, which included N = 52 patients. Intravenous ivuxolimab was administered to patients every 2 weeks at six dose levels: 0.01, 0.1, 0.3, 1.5, 3 and 10 mg/kg. The dose-escalation cohort was about 86% male with a mean age of around 62 years, ranging from roughly 23 to 90. Of the roughly 54 dose-escalation patients, hepatocellular carcinoma was present in about 20, melanoma in approximately 15, renal cell carcinoma in 9 and head and neck cancer in 9. Partial responses were achieved by three dose-escalation patients, of whom one had hepatocellular carcinoma and two had cutaneous melanoma. The point of sequencing TCRbeta in the periphery was to test whether ivuxolimab changed TCR sequence diversity and drove clonal T-cell expansion.

As concerns this clone: Its antigen is still unknown. Per-nucleotide qualities are absent, and no much larger clonotype sits a single base away.

Patients with autoimmune disease history or receiving systemic immunosuppression were excluded from the trial. Peripheral blood for TCR sequencing was drawn from every dose cohort at baseline, at cycle 4 day 1 and at cycle 7 day 1. The samples were drawn from a first-in-human, open-label, multicenter phase I dose-escalation trial of ivuxolimab. Adults with locally advanced or metastatic melanoma, renal cell carcinoma, hepatocellular carcinoma or head and neck squamous cell carcinoma were enrolled in the trial. CD4+ and CD8+ T cells were sorted separately from peripheral blood before TCR sequencing. Relative to germline, V is 2 bases shorter and J is 5 bases shorter, with 10 bases between their ends. From a lookup of the germline V gene, CDR1 and CDR2 are SGHAT and FQNNGV. There are 13 amino acids in the CDR3, from cysteine to phenylalanine inclusive. Only the CDR3 DNA is retained, 39 bases long and in frame from the first base.

Study-wide conclusions, independent of this receptor: After ivuxolimab, expanded clones were on average more numerous among CD8+ T cells than among CD4+ T cells. Antigen specificity was not determined for the clonally expanded peripheral T cells. In partial responders in the 0.1-3.0 mg/kg groups, normalized peripheral clonal expansion was found to be among the lowest, especially among CD8+ T cells. At doses from 0.1 to 3.0 mg/kg, clonal expansion was seen in both CD4+ and CD8+ blood T cells between baseline and week 6. Low levels of normalized T-cell clonal expansion were also shown by some nonresponding patients.

To sequence the TCRbeta CDR3 region, genomic DNA was isolated from the sorted cells. TCRbeta CDR3 regions were sequenced using the immunoSEQ Assay. The table comes from immuneACCESS by way of TCRdb, which keeps in-frame sequences with V and J called. Part of the clones is missing from these tables; in studies checked, under half for an unresolved V gene and the rest for unknown reasons. Across this sample there are 15,000 to 25,000 clones, with about 89% seen only once. The ten largest clonotypes hold about 50% of the sample. The input for sequencing was CD4+ or CD8+ T cells sorted from blood, taken in a trial of the OX40 agonist ivuxolimab. The sequence is built from TRBV11-2 and TRBJ2-7, with a weak D call of TRBD2 (6 bases match). This TCR was sampled from an adult with an advanced solid tumor such as melanoma, head and neck, liver or kidney cancer. The CDR3 reads as follows: CASSLREVNEQYF. The nucleotides read TGTGCCAGCAGCTTAAGGGAGGTTAACGAGCAGTACTTC. With the portions outside the CDR3 filled from the reference TRBV11-2 and TRBJ2-7 genes, the complete variable region becomes EAGVAQSPRYKIIEKRQSVAFWCNPISGHATLYWYQQILGQGPKLLIQFQNNGVVDDSQLPKDRFSAERLKGVDSTLKIQPAKLEDSAVYLCASSLREVNEQYFGPGTRLTVT.